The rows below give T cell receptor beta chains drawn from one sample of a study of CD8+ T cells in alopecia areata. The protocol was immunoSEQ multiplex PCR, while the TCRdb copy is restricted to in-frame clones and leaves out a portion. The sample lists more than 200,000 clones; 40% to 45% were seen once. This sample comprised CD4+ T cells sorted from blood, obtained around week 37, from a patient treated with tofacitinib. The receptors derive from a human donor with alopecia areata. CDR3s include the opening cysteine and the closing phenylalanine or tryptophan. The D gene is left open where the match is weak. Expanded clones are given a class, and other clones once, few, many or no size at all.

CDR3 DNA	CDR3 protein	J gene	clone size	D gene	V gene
TGCGCCAGCGGGCTATCGGACACTGAAGCTTTCTTT	CASGLSDTEAFF	TRBJ1-1	.	.	TRBV5-1
TGCAGCGTTGAAGTAGGGAGTAATGAAAAACTGTTTTTT	CSVEVGSNEKLFF	TRBJ1-4	.	.	TRBV29-1
TGCGCCAGCAGCTTGGAAGGGTTTCGGACGAGCACTGAAGCTTTCTTT	CASSLEGFRTSTEAFF	TRBJ1-1	.	.	TRBV5-1
TGTGCCTGGACCTCCCTAGAGGTGCAGTTCTTC	CAWTSLEVQFF	TRBJ2-1	.	.	TRBV30
TGTGCCAGCAGCTTATCGCACACTCGCTACGAGCAGTACTTC	CASSLSHTRYEQYF	TRBJ2-7	.	.	TRBV7-2
TGCGCCAGCAGTGAGAATAGCGGGTCCCCCTACAATGAGCAGTTCTTC	CASSENSGSPYNEQFF	TRBJ2-1	few	TRBD2	TRBV10-1
TGCAGCCCCGCGGACAGATCCTACGAGCAGTACTTC	CSPADRSYEQYF	TRBJ2-7	.	.	TRBV29-1
TGCGCCAGCAGCCTGAGGACCTCCGGTGAGCAGTACTTC	CASSLRTSGEQYF	TRBJ2-7	few	.	TRBV4-3
TGTGCCACCAGCAGAGCCGGCGCAACTAATGAAAAACTGTTTTTT	CATSRAGATNEKLFF	TRBJ1-4	.	.	TRBV15
TGTGCCAGCAGCTTAGGAGGGGCAGATACGCAGTATTTT	CASSLGGADTQYF	TRBJ2-3	.	.	TRBV5-6
TGTGCCAGCAGCTTAGGAGGAGGGTCCGGCTATGGCTACACCTTC	CASSLGGGSGYGYTF	TRBJ1-2	.	.	TRBV7-2
TGTGCCAGCAGCTCTGGGACTAGCGCCCACACCACAGATACGCAGTATTTT	CASSSGTSAHTTDTQYF	TRBJ2-3	.	TRBD2	TRBV7-9
TGTGCCAGCAGCCTCCGACAGGGGTCCCACGAGCAGTACTTC	CASSLRQGSHEQYF	TRBJ2-7	.	TRBD1	TRBV7-2
TGCGCCAGCAGCCCTTCCAGGACCAATCAGCCCCAGCATTTT	CASSPSRTNQPQHF	TRBJ1-5	.	.	TRBV5-1
TGTGTCAGCCAGAGGACCTACAATGAGCAGTTCTTC	CVSQRTYNEQFF	TRBJ2-1	few	.	TRBV6-1
TGCGCCAGCAGCTTACAGGGGGCCCGCGAGCAGTACTTC	CASSLQGAREQYF	TRBJ2-7	few	TRBD1	TRBV5-1
TGTGCCAGCAGCTCGGGACTAGCGGGTCCCAGAGACTTC	CASSSGLAGPRDF	TRBJ2-5	.	TRBD2	TRBV7-2
TGCGCCAGCGGTGGCACAGGGACGGAGACCCAGTACTTC	CASGGTGTETQYF	TRBJ2-5	few	.	TRBV5-1
TGTGCCAGCAGTTTAACCCCCCGGGGGTCCTACGAGCAGTACTTC	CASSLTPRGSYEQYF	TRBJ2-7	few	.	TRBV28
TGTGCCAGCAGTTTAGACGGCCTCAGGAGCTCCTACAATGAGCAGTTCTTC	CASSLDGLRSSYNEQFF	TRBJ2-1	few	.	TRBV28
TGTGCCAGCAGCTCCGGGACTAGCGGGAGCTATGAGCAGTTCTTC	CASSSGTSGSYEQFF	TRBJ2-1	.	TRBD2	TRBV7-2
TGTGCCACCAGCAGGGACCGCAAAAGGGAAGAGACCCAGTACTTC	CATSRDRKREETQYF	TRBJ2-5	.	.	TRBV15
TGCAGCGTTGCCAGGGTCAACGAGCAGTACTTC	CSVARVNEQYF	TRBJ2-7	.	.	TRBV29-1
TGTGCCTTGGGGACAGGGGTCGTTGATGAGCAGTTCTTC	CALGTGVVDEQFF	TRBJ2-1	few	TRBD1	TRBV30
TGTGCCACCAGGGACGAAGCCTACGAGCAGTACTTC	CATRDEAYEQYF	TRBJ2-7	few	.	TRBV10-3
TGCAGCCTTGTGTCAGCGGGAGGGTTTCATGAGCAGTTCTTC	CSLVSAGGFHEQFF	TRBJ2-1	.	TRBD2	TRBV29-1
TGTGCCAGCGGAGGAGAGCAGTTCTTC	CASGGEQFF	TRBJ2-1	few	.	TRBV7-2
TGTGCCAGCAGATCAGGAGTCGGTACGCAGTATTTT	CASRSGVGTQYF	TRBJ2-3	.	.	TRBV7-2
TGTGCCACGTGGGGGACTATCACAGATACGCAGTATTTT	CATWGTITDTQYF	TRBJ2-3	.	TRBD2	TRBV27
TGCGCCAGCAGCTTGGGTGTGGACACAGGAAACACCATATATTTT	CASSLGVDTGNTIYF	TRBJ1-3	.	.	TRBV5-1
TGTGCCAGCAGCCCACAGCTCTCTGGGGCCAACGTCCTGACTTTC	CASSPQLSGANVLTF	TRBJ2-6	.	.	TRBV7-2
TGTGCCTGGAGGCGGACTCAGCGAAGGGAAAACATTCAGTACTTC	CAWRRTQRRENIQYF	TRBJ2-4	.	.	TRBV30
TGTGCCAGCAGCTTAGATGGGACAGGGAACACCGGGGAGCTGTTTTTT	CASSLDGTGNTGELFF	TRBJ2-2	.	TRBD1	TRBV11-2
TGTGCCAGCTCTTCGGACTACCAGCCCCAGCATTTT	CASSSDYQPQHF	TRBJ1-5	once	.	TRBV18
TGTGCCAGCAGTTTAGAAGGGGGCGGAGATACGCAGTATTTT	CASSLEGGGDTQYF	TRBJ2-3	.	TRBD1	TRBV27
TGTGCCAGCAGTGAGTTCGGGGGGACCACTGAAGCTTTCTTT	CASSEFGGTTEAFF	TRBJ1-1	.	.	TRBV6-1
TGCGCCAGCAGCTGGGGGACAGGCTCCTACAATGAGCAGTTCTTC	CASSWGTGSYNEQFF	TRBJ2-1	.	TRBD1	TRBV5-1
TGTGCCAGCAGCCTCAATCGGGCGGAGACCCAGTACTTC	CASSLNRAETQYF	TRBJ2-5	few	.	TRBV7-6
TGTGCCAGCAGTTACGGAATCTCTGGGGCCAACGTCCTGACTTTC	CASSYGISGANVLTF	TRBJ2-6	few	.	TRBV6-5
TGTGCCAGTAGTGGGACAGGAGCCTACAATGAGCAGTTCTTC	CASSGTGAYNEQFF	TRBJ2-1	.	TRBD1	TRBV19
TGTGCCAGCAGGGAGACGACGAACACGCAGTATTTT	CASRETTNTQYF	TRBJ2-3	.	.	TRBV6-5
TGCGCCAGCAGCTTGGAGGTAGCGCGCACAGATACGCAGTATTTT	CASSLEVARTDTQYF	TRBJ2-3	.	.	TRBV5-1
TGTGCCTGGACCAAACAGGTCTATGAGCAGTTCTTC	CAWTKQVYEQFF	TRBJ2-1	.	.	TRBV30
TGTGCCAGTAGTCCCTCGGACCTAAGCAATCAGCCCCAGCATTTT	CASSPSDLSNQPQHF	TRBJ1-5	.	.	TRBV19
TGTGCCAGCAGTCTCCTCTCCACCTACGAGCAGTACTTC	CASSLLSTYEQYF	TRBJ2-7	once	.	TRBV6-1
TGCAGTGTTAGAGGGGGCCTCGAGCAGTTCTTC	CSVRGGLEQFF	TRBJ2-1	.	TRBD1	TRBV20-1
TGTGCCAGCAGTTACAATATGGGCGACTATGGCTACACCTTC	CASSYNMGDYGYTF	TRBJ1-2	.	.	TRBV6-6
TGTGCCAGCAGCGACAGGGAATTTGACGGCTACACCTTC	CASSDREFDGYTF	TRBJ1-2	.	TRBD1	TRBV25-1
TGTGCCAGCCGGGCCCTAGCGGGAGTTAATGAGCAGTTCTTC	CASRALAGVNEQFF	TRBJ2-1	few	TRBD2	TRBV6-5
TGCAGCGCACGGACTGGGAGCAATCAGCCCCAGCATTTT	CSARTGSNQPQHF	TRBJ1-5	.	.	TRBV29-1
TGTGCCTGGAGTGTCACAGGGGGAGGTCTCGGCTACACCTTC	CAWSVTGGGLGYTF	TRBJ1-2	few	TRBD1	TRBV30
TGTGCCAGCTCAACAGGGCTCAGCAATCAGCCCCAGCATTTT	CASSTGLSNQPQHF	TRBJ1-5	few	.	TRBV25-1
TGTGCCATCAGTGGGCTCTCCTACGAGCAGTACTTC	CAISGLSYEQYF	TRBJ2-7	few	.	TRBV10-3
TGTGCCAGCAGCTCACAGGGGGCTCGGAATGAGCAGTTCTTC	CASSSQGARNEQFF	TRBJ2-1	few	TRBD1	TRBV11-3
TGCGCCAGCAGTGGACAGAGTTTCAAGCCCCAGCATTTT	CASSGQSFKPQHF	TRBJ1-5	.	.	TRBV10-2
TGTGCCAGCAGTCCCAGGGATACGCAGTATTTT	CASSPRDTQYF	TRBJ2-3	few	.	TRBV2
TGTGCCTGGAGTGTCCTGAACACTGAAGCTTTCTTT	CAWSVLNTEAFF	TRBJ1-1	.	.	TRBV30